This TCR beta chain came from a study of T cells in Graves' hyperthyroidism and ophthalmopathy. Study-wide findings and caveats: Patients with ophthalmopathy were separated from those with stable hyperthyroidism by a 13 V-J model.

In regard to this clonotype: Its antigen is not identified.

The CDR3 is 14 amino acids. Germline V gives CDR1 MGHRA, CDR2 YSYEKL. With 5 bases clipped from V and 11 bases from J, the junction kept 11 bases outside the gene matches. Reasons for excluding patients were uncontrolled infection, other autoimmune disease, pregnancy or lactation. The blood sample dates from first hyperthyroidism diagnosis, preceding any ophthalmopathy symptoms. The investigators amplified TCR beta CDR3 regions from RNA transcripts. The HTBI primer set drove a first-round RT-PCR of the TCR CDR3. TCRdb reanalysed the multiplex PCR reads using MiXCR and keeps one entry per CDR3 protein. Of hundreds of thousands of distinct CDR3 sequences in the sample, around 20% were seen once.

The V gene is TRBV4-1, the J gene TRBJ1-4; TRBD1 matches 7 bases. The clonotype was recovered from a woman between 50 and 59 years old with Graves' hyperthyroidism that later progressed to Graves' ophthalmopathy. Sequenced material: blood. CDR3 residues: CASSNRDSRRKLFF. Here the CDR3 DNA reads TGCGCCAGCAGCAACCGGGACAGCCGTAGGAAACTGTTTTTT.